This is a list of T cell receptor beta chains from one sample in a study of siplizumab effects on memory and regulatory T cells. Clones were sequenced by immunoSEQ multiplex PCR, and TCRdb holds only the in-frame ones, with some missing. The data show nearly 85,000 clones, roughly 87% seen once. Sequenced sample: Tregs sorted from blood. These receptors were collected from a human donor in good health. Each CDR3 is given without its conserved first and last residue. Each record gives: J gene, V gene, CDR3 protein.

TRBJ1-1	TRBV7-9	ASSLGGAGGTEAF
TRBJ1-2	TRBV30	AWSVLRGNYGYT
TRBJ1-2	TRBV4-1	ASSQGDYGYT
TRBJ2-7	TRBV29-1	SCSQGGPYEQY
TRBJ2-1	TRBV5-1	ASSLDPPGRGVFEQF
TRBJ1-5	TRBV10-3	AISAGNQPQH
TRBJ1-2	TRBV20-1	SASGMPGYT
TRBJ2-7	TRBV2	ASNGLADEQY
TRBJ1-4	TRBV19	ASRGGGQGEEKLF
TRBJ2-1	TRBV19	ATKDRDRNYNEQF
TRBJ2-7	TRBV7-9	ASSPSYEQY
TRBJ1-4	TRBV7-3	ASSLMGAGVNEKLF
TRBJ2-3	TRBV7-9	ASRYPKGGAQDTQY
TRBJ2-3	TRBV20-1	SAMGGPTQY
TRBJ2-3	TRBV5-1	ASSLGYSGLTRDTQY
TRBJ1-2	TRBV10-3	AISPGGDRTYGYT
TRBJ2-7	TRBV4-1	ASSQDLVRPGGYEQY
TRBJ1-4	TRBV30	AWRAPGHEKLF
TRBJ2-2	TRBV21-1	ASSPRLAGITGELF
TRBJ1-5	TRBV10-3	AIRGTANQPQH
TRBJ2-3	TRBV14	ASSQDEGPPSTDTQY
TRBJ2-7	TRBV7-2	ASSLEGGPYEQY
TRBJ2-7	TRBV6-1	ASSEDRGRIYEQY
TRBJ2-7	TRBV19	ASGQGRIGEQY
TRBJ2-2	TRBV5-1	ASRIDRGRSGELF
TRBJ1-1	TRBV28	ASSSPAGLDPEAF
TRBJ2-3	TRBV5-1	ASSLKIPNTSGSTDTQY
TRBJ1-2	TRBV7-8	ASSSGTGNYGYT
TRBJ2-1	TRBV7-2	ASSFVAGLNEQF